This T cell receptor beta chain came from a study of identical twins. Regarding the study as a whole: Abundant beta clonotypes from cord blood bore fewer insertions; memory repertoires lacked this pattern. Cross-sectional statistics underpinned the conclusions; the same donors were not followed.

A universal primer site was added by template switching, and unique molecular identifiers were carried by the cDNA. TCRdb itself ran the 5' RACE reads through MiXCR, one entry per CDR3 protein. The sample has 200,000 to 250,000 distinct CDR3 sequences, over 9.5% seen once. This clonotype was observed many times. Its matching antigen is unknown. Germline values: CDR1 LGHDT, CDR2 YNNKEL (reference sequence). There are 13 residues in the CDR3. V lost 1 base, J lost 2 bases, and 6 bases lay in between. A further study also used this sample, focusing on yellow fever vaccine responses in identical twins.

What was sequenced was memory (CD45RO+) T cells sorted from blood. The receptor was derived from a woman younger than 35 in good health. The V call is TRBV3-1, the J call TRBJ2-7, with no clear D. DNA of the CDR3: TGTGCCAGCAGCCAAGGCGGAGCCTACGAGCAGTACTTC. This encodes CASSQGGAYEQYF.